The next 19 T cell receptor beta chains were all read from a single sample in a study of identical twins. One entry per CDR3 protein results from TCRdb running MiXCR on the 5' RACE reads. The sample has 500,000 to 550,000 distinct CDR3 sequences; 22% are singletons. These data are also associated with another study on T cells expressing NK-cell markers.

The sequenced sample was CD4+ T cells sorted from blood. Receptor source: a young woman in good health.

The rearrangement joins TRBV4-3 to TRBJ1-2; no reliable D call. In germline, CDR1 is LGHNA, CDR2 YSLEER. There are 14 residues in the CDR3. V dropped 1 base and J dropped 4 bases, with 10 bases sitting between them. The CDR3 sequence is CASSQGAGPYGYTF. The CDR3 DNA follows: TGCGCCAGCAGCCAAGGGGCAGGTCCCTATGGCTACACCTTC.

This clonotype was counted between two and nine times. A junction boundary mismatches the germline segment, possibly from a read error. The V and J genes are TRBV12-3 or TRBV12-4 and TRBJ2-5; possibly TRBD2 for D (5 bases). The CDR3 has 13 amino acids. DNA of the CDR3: TGTGCCAGCACCGAAACCGGGGAAAATACCCTGTACTTC. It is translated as CASTETGENTLYF.

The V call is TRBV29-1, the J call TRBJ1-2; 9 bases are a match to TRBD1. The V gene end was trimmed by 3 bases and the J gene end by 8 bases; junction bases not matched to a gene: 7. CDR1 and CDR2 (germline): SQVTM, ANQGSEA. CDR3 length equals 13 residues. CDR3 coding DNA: TGCAGCGTTGACGGGGACAGGGTGGGAGGCTACACCTTC. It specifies CSVDGDRVGGYTF.

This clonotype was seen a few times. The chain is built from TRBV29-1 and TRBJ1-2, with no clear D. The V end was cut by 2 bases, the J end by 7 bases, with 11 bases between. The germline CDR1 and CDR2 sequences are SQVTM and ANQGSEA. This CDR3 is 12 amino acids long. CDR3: CSVEKGLGGYTF. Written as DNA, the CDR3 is TGCAGCGTTGAAAAAGGGTTGGGTGGCTACACCTTC.

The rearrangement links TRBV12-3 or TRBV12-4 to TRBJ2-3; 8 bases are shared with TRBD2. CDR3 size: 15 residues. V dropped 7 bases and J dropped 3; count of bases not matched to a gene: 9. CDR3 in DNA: TGTGCCAGCACTAGGGTACTAGCGGATACAGATACGCAGTATTTT. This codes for CASTRVLADTDTQYF.

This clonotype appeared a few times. CDR3 in amino acids: CSVTGGQFGYGYTF. The CDR3 DNA reads as TGCAGCGTTACGGGGGGGCAATTTGGCTATGGCTACACCTTC. This chain uses TRBV29-1 with TRBJ1-2; possible D gene TRBD1, 6 bases. Trimming removed 5 bases at V and 4 bases at J, with 17 bases between. There are 14 residues in the CDR3. Germline assignment: CDR1 SQVTM and CDR2 ANQGSEA. Variable domain in full (rest from reference TRBV29-1 and TRBJ1-2): SAVISQKPSRDICQRGTSLTIQCQVDSQVTMMFWYRQQPGQSLTLIATANQGSEATYESGFVIDKFPISRPNLTFSTLTVSNMSPEDSSIYLCSVTGGQFGYGYTFGSGTRLTVV.

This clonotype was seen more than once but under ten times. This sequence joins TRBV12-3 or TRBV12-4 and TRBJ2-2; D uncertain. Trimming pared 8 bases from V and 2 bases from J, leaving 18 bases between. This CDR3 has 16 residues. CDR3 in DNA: TGTGCCAGCGGAGTTTGGTCATCCGCAAACACCGGGGAGCTGTTTTTT. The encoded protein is CASGVWSSANTGELFF.

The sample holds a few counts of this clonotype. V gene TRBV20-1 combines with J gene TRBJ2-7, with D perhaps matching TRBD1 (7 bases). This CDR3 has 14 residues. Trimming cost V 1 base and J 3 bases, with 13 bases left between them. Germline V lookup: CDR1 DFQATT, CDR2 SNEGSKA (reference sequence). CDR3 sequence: CSARVAAGGYEQYF. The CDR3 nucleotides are TGCAGTGCTAGAGTAGCGGCAGGGGGCTACGAGCAGTACTTC.

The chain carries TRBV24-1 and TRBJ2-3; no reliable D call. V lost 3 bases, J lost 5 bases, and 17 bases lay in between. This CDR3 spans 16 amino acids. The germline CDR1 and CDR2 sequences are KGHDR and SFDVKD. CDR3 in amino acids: CATSDPRASGLDTQYF. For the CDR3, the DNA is TGTGCCACCAGTGATCCCAGAGCATCGGGCCTAGATACGCAGTATTTT.

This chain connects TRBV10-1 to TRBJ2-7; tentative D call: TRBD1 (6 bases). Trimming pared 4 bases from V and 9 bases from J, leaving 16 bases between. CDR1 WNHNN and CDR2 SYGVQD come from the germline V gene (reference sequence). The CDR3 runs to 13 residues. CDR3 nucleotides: TGCGCCAGCAGTGGCACAGGGTTTGGTGTGCAGTACTTC. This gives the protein CASSGTGFGVQYF.

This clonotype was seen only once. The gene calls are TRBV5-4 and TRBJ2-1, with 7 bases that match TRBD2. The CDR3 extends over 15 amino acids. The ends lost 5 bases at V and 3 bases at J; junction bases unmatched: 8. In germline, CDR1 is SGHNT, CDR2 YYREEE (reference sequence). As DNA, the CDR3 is TGTGCCAGCAGTCCCCTGGCTAGCGGCTACAATGAGCAGTTCTTC. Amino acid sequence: CASSPLASGYNEQFF.

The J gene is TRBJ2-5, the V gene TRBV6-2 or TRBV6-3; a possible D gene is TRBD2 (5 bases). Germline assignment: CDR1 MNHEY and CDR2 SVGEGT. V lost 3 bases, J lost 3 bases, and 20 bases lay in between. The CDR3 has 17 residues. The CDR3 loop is CASSYNLRTYYKETQYF. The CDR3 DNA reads TGTGCCAGCAGTTATAATCTTCGGACTTATTATAAAGAGACCCAGTACTTC.

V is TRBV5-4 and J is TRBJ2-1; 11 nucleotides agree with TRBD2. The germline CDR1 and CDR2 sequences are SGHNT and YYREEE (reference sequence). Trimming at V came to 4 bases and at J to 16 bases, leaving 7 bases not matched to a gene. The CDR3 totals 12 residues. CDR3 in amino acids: CASSPSGRSEFF. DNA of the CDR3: TGTGCCAGCAGCCCTAGCGGGAGGTCCGAATTCTTC.

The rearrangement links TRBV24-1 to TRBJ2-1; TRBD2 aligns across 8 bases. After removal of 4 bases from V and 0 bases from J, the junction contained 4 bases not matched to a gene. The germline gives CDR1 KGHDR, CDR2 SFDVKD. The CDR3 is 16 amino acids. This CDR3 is CATSDRGTSSYNEQFF. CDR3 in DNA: TGTGCCACCAGTGACCGAGGGACTAGCTCCTACAATGAGCAGTTCTTC.

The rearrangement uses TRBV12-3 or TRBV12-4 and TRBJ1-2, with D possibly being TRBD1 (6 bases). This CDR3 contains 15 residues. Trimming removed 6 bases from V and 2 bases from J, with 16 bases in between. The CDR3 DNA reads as TGTGCCAGCAGACTAACAGGGTCGGGGAACTATGGCTACACCTTC. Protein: CASRLTGSGNYGYTF.

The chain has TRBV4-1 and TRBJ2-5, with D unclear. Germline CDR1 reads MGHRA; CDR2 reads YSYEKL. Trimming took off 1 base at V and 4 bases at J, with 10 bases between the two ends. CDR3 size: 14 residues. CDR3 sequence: CASSQAAGRETQYF. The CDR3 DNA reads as TGCGCCAGCAGCCAAGCGGCCGGCCGAGAGACCCAGTACTTC.

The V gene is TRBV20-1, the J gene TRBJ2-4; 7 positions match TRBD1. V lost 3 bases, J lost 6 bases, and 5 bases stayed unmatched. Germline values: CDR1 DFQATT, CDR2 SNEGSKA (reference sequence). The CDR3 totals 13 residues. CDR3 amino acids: CSASYRGPNIQYF. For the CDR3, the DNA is TGCAGTGCTAGTTACAGGGGCCCAAACATTCAGTACTTC.

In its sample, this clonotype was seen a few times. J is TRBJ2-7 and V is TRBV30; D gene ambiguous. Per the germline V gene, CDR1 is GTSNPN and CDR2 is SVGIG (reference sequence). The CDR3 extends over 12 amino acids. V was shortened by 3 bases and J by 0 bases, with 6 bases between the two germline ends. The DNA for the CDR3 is TGTGCCTGGAGGGCTAGCTCCTACGAGCAGTACTTC. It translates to CAWRASSYEQYF.

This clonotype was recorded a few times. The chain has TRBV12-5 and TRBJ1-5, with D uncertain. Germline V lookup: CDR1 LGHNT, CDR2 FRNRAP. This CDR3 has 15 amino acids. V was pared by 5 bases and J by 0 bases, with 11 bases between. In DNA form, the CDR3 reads TGTGCTAGTGGTCCGGGAGCGTATAGCAATCAGCCCCAGCATTTT. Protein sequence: CASGPGAYSNQPQHF.